These 19 T cell receptor beta chains were sequenced from one sample in a study of regulatory T cells in long-lasting Graves disease. To make TCR beta libraries, researchers used iRepertoire HTBI primers and Arm-PCR of CDR3 regions. MiXCR, applied by TCRdb to the multiplex PCR reads, yields one record per CDR3 protein. The sample has 560,000 or so distinct CDR3 sequences; more than 15% are singletons. The time point was: newly diagnosed GD, antithyroid drugs for less than 3 months. PBMC RNA served as the TCR library source. The sample also formed part of further work on T cells in Graves' hyperthyroidism and ophthalmopathy.

The sequencing used peripheral blood mononuclear cells (PBMCs), collected at new diagnosis, from a patient treated with antithyroid drugs. Source of these receptors: a man aged 18 to 29 with Graves disease.

This clonotype was recorded a few times. The rearrangement joins TRBV12-5 to TRBJ1-2; possible D gene TRBD1, 6 bases. Per germline, CDR1 LGHNT and CDR2 FRNRAP. CDR3 size: 16 residues. The ends were cut back, 0 bases at V and 7 bases at J, with 18 bases in the middle. This CDR3 is CASGLVLGRDNLGYTF. The CDR3 nucleotides are TGTGCTAGTGGTTTGGTACTCGGTCGGGACAATCTTGGCTACACCTTC.

This clonotype has at least ten counts. The CDR3 DNA is TGTGCCAGCAGCTTCTATCCGGGACTAGGCTCCAATGAGCAGTTCTTC. Protein product: CASSFYPGLGSNEQFF. This chain connects TRBV7-2 to TRBJ2-1; 8 positions agree with TRBD2. V lost 3 bases, J lost 6 bases, and 10 bases stayed unmatched. Germline V gene lookup returns CDR1 SGHTA and CDR2 FQGNSA. The CDR3 spans 16 residues.

The V gene is TRBV7-8, the J gene TRBJ1-2; D remains ambiguous. Between the trimmed V and J ends, which lost 5 bases and 2 bases, there was a span of 15 bases. The CDR3 consists of 15 residues. Germline assignment: CDR1 SGHVS and CDR2 FQNEAQ. DNA for the CDR3: TGTGCCAGCAGCCCGACGGATCCGGGGAACTATGGCTACACCTTC. It is translated as CASSPTDPGNYGYTF.

This clonotype was counted a few times. The J gene is TRBJ2-7, the V gene TRBV6-2 or TRBV6-3; no reliable D call. This CDR3 region has 12 residues. The germline V and J ends were trimmed by 2 bases and 6 bases, with 8 bases remaining between them. The germline V gene has CDR1 MNHEY and CDR2 SVGEGT. The CDR3 region is CASSYEGREQYF. The CDR3 coding sequence is TGTGCCAGCAGTTACGAAGGGCGCGAGCAGTACTTC.

V and J are TRBV5-1 and TRBJ1-3; TRBD1 aligns across 8 bases. J gave up 8 bases and V 4 bases, and 8 bases lay outside the gene matches. Per germline, CDR1 SGHRS and CDR2 YFSETQ. CDR3 size: 14 residues. The DNA for the CDR3 is TGCGCCAGCAGCACCGGACAGGGTACGGACACCATATATTTT. It codes for CASSTGQGTDTIYF.

Worth noting for this clonotype: This may be a read error: a much more frequent sequence differs by one nucleotide. The chain joins TRBV28 to TRBJ2-1; 9 bases agree with TRBD2. Germline V gives CDR1 MDHEN, CDR2 SYDVKM. The CDR3 has 15 amino acids. The junction had 3 bases not matched to a gene; V was cut back by 5 bases and J by 1 base. The CDR3 nucleotides are TGTGCCAGCAGTCGACTAGCGGTTTCCTACAATGAGCAGTTCTTC. It is translated as CASSRLAVSYNEQFF.

This clonotype was seen many times. This chain connects TRBV20-1 to TRBJ2-1; tentatively, D is TRBD1 (6 bases). The germline gives CDR1 DFQATT, CDR2 SNEGSKA (reference sequence). The CDR3 contains 11 residues. V was cut by 4 bases and J by 8 bases, with 9 bases left in between. The chain's CDR3 is CSANREYEQFF. Written as DNA, the CDR3 is TGCAGTGCTAACAGGGAATATGAGCAGTTCTTC.

This clonotype was counted many times. The chain carries TRBV3-1 and TRBJ2-1; 9 nucleotides line up with TRBD2. This CDR3 region has 15 residues. Germline lookup yields CDR1 LGHDT and CDR2 YNNKEL (reference sequence). The trim removed 4 bases at V and 0 bases at J, leaving 1 base unmatched. The CDR3 loop is CASSRLADSYNEQFF. As DNA, the CDR3 is TGTGCCAGCAGCCGACTAGCGGACTCCTACAATGAGCAGTTCTTC.

This clonotype showed up just a few times. CDR3 in DNA: TGTGCCAGCTCTAACGAACCGACCCCCGCGAACACCGGGGAGCTGTTTTTT. It yields the protein CASSNEPTPANTGELFF. This rearrangement joins TRBV18 to TRBJ2-2; no clear D gene. CDR1 and CDR2 from the germline V gene are KGHSH and LQKENI. V was shortened by 6 bases and J by 0 bases, with 17 bases between the two germline ends. The CDR3 totals 17 residues.

The chain is built from TRBV28 and TRBJ2-7, with D hard to call. The CDR3 covers 12 residues. Germline V gives CDR1 MDHEN, CDR2 SYDVKM. V was clipped by 1 base and J by 5 bases, with 6 bases between them. The CDR3 DNA reads TGTGCCAGCAGTTTATCGCCCAACGAGCAGTACTTC. Its translation: CASSLSPNEQYF.

This clonotype was counted many times. The chain couples TRBV11-2 to TRBJ2-1; D possibly corresponds to TRBD2 (6 bases). Germline V lookup: CDR1 SGHAT, CDR2 FQNNGV. Trimming took 1 base from V and 6 from J, leaving 10 bases between them. The CDR3 covers 14 residues. DNA for the CDR3: TGTGCCAGCAGCTTAGCGGGAGCGGCCAATGAGCAGTTCTTC. This translates into CASSLAGAANEQFF.

This clonotype came up a few times. The rearrangement joins TRBV3-1 to TRBJ2-3; 10 bases line up with TRBD1. CDR1 is LGHDT and CDR2 is YNNKEL in the germline V gene (reference sequence). V shed 1 base and J 4 bases; nucleotides not matched to a gene: 2. The CDR3 spans 15 residues. CDR3 coding DNA: TGTGCCAGCAGCCAAGCGGGACAGGGGTCAGATACGCAGTATTTT. It encodes CASSQAGQGSDTQYF.

The chain combines TRBV4-1 with TRBJ2-3; 9 bases are shared with TRBD2. From germline, CDR1 is MGHRA and CDR2 YSYEKL. V trimming: 3 bases; J trimming: 1 base; junction bases outside the gene matches: 8. The CDR3 has 17 amino acids. The CDR3 nucleotides are TGCGCCAGCAGCCATAAACTTAGCGGGGGTCGCACAGATACGCAGTATTTT. Protein sequence: CASSHKLSGGRTDTQYF.

V gene TRBV7-9 combines with J gene TRBJ2-5; weak D call: TRBD2 (5 bases). CDR3 length equals 15 residues. With 5 bases removed from V and 5 bases from J, the gap between germline ends came to 18 bases. Germline V gene data show CDR1 as SEHNR and CDR2 as FQNEAQ (reference sequence). In nucleotides, the CDR3 is TGTGCCAGCAGCCCTGGACTTCTGGATGTGGAGACCCAGTACTTC. This gives the protein CASSPGLLDVETQYF.

This clonotype was picked up many times. The genes are TRBV5-1 and TRBJ2-1; 11 bases align to TRBD2. V lost 8 bases, J lost 4 bases, and 8 bases stayed unmatched. CDR3 length: 15 residues. Germline values: CDR1 SGHRS, CDR2 YFSETQ. The CDR3 bases are TGCGCCAGTATAGCGGGAGGGTCGCGATACAATGAGCAGTTCTTC. Translated, it gives CASIAGGSRYNEQFF.

The table lists this clonotype with a few counts. V usage is TRBV6-2 or TRBV6-3 and J usage is TRBJ1-1; TRBD1 matches 7 bases. The CDR3 totals 17 residues. After removal of 0 bases from V and 3 bases from J, the junction contained 10 bases not matched to a gene. Germline V CDR1 and CDR2: MNHEY, SVGEGT. CDR3 in amino acids: CASSYSNGDSWYTEAFF. CDR3 nucleotides: TGTGCCAGCAGTTACTCGAATGGGGACAGCTGGTACACTGAAGCTTTCTTT.

This clonotype was detected many times. V gene TRBV19 combines with J gene TRBJ1-2; maybe TRBD1 (5 bases). The germline V gene encodes CDR1 LNHDA and CDR2 SQIVND (reference sequence). V lost 6 bases and J lost 4, with 12 bases in between. The CDR3 has 13 amino acids. The CDR3 DNA reads as TGTGCCAGTAGCCCTCCAGGGAGCTATGGCTACACCTTC. This encodes CASSPPGSYGYTF.

This clonotype occurred many times. This sequence joins TRBV2 and TRBJ1-5, with TRBD1 matching 7 bases. Germline V gene lookup returns CDR1 SNHLY and CDR2 FYNNEI. V shed 10 bases, J shed 6 bases, and the junction held 9 bases outside the gene matches. The CDR3 is 13 amino acids. CDR3 sequence (DNA): TGTGCCACCTGCCGGGACAGCGGTCAGCCCCAGCATTTT. This translates into CATCRDSGQPQHF.

The chain joins TRBV7-6 to TRBJ2-7; D ambiguous. V was shortened by 2 bases and J by 0 bases, with 11 bases between the two germline ends. CDR1 and CDR2 (germline): SGHVS, FNYEAQ. The CDR3 covers 15 residues. The CDR3 is CASSLTLDSSYEQYF. The CDR3 DNA follows: TGTGCCAGCAGCTTAACACTTGATAGCTCCTACGAGCAGTACTTC.